The 24 T cell receptor beta chains below all came from one sample that was sequenced in a study of T cell responses to AZD1222 COVID-19 vaccine. Libraries were prepared by immunoSEQ multiplex PCR; TCRdb keeps only in-frame clonotypes and omits some of them. The data hold about 150,000 clones, with nearly 95% observed a single time. This material consisted of peripheral blood, taken on day 0 of AZD1222 vaccination. These receptors were taken from an adult in good health.

The rearrangement links TRBV27 to TRBJ2-3, with D maybe TRBD2 (7 bases). CDR1 is MNHEY and CDR2 is SMNVEV in the germline V gene (reference sequence). This CDR3 contains 16 residues. V was pared by 2 bases and J by 3 bases, with 15 bases between. The CDR3 here is CASSLNGGARTDTQYF. CDR3 bases: TGTGCCAGCAGTTTAAATGGGGGGGCAAGGACAGATACGCAGTATTTT.

This chain joins TRBV19 and TRBJ2-1; weak D call: TRBD2 (11 bases). Germline-derived CDR1 and CDR2 are LNHDA and SQIVND (reference sequence). The ends were cut back, 6 bases at V and 0 bases at J, with 33 bases in the middle. The CDR3 is made up of 22 amino acids. The CDR3 protein is CASRGTGVISGRADDSYNEQFF. The CDR3 coding sequence is TGTGCCAGTAGGGGGACAGGGGTAATTAGCGGGAGGGCCGACGACTCCTACAATGAGCAGTTCTTC.

This chain joins TRBV6-5 and TRBJ2-7, with 9 bases lining up with TRBD2. The ends lost 6 bases at V and 3 bases at J; junction bases unmatched: 9. This CDR3 spans 15 amino acids. CDR1 MNHEY and CDR2 SVGAGI come from the germline V gene. DNA for the CDR3: TGTGCCAGCAGGAACCTACTAGCGGGTTACTACGAGCAGTACTTC. The encoded protein is CASRNLLAGYYEQYF.

Comment on this clone: This sample also contains other DNA sequences that code for the same CDR3. The chain uses TRBV27 and TRBJ2-1; the match to TRBD2 covers 13 bases. The CDR3 extends over 16 amino acids. V trimming: 5 bases; J trimming: 2 bases; junction bases outside the gene matches: 3. CDR1 and CDR2 from the germline V gene are MNHEY and SMNVEV (reference sequence). The CDR3 bases are TGTGCCAGCAGTCCAGGGACTAGCGGGGCCTACAATGAGCAGTTCTTC. Protein product: CASSPGTSGAYNEQFF.

V is TRBV19 and J is TRBJ1-5; 11 bases fit TRBD1. CDR1 is LNHDA, CDR2 SQIVND, per germline (reference sequence). The CDR3 is 16 residues long. Trimming cost V 4 bases and J 3 bases; bases outside gene matches: 5. The CDR3 spells CASSTRDRGINQPQHF. In DNA, the CDR3 is TGTGCCAGTAGTACAAGGGACAGGGGGATCAATCAGCCCCAGCATTTT.

This chain joins TRBV5-3 and TRBJ2-7; D not certain. TRBV5-3 counts as an open reading frame of uncertain function. This CDR3 has 13 residues. V gave up 9 bases and J gave up 4 bases, with 17 bases separating them. CDR3 protein: CAIVSPLGYEQYF. CDR3 DNA: TGTGCCATAGTATCCCCCCTTGGGTACGAGCAGTACTTC.

The chain has TRBV5-1 and TRBJ2-1, with 7 nucleotides matching TRBD1. This CDR3 is built from 17 residues. The germline CDR1 and CDR2 sequences are SGHRS and YFSETQ. Unmatched junction bases numbered 10, after V lost 4 bases and J lost 0 bases. CDR3 coding DNA: TGCGCCAGCAGCCCCGACAGGGAATTGGGCTCCTACAATGAGCAGTTCTTC. Its translation is CASSPDRELGSYNEQFF. The variable domain in full, with the rest retrieved from reference TRBV5-1 and TRBJ2-1, is KAGVTQTPRYLIKTRGQQVTLSCSPISGHRSVSWYQQTPGQGLQFLFEYFSETQRNKGNFPGRFSGRQFSNSRSEMNVSTLELGDSALYLCASSPDRELGSYNEQFFGPGTRLTVL.

This chain joins TRBV29-1 and TRBJ2-1, with D possibly being TRBD1 or TRBD2 (5 bases each). The V end was cut by 7 bases, the J end by 10 bases, with 11 bases between. The length of the CDR3 is 10 residues. The germline CDR1 and CDR2 sequences are SQVTM and ANQGSEA. The CDR3 DNA is TGCAGCGGAGGGGATCGCGAGCAGTTCTTC. Amino acids: CSGGDREQFF.

The chain combines TRBV10-3 with TRBJ2-7; 12 bases match TRBD1. The V gene end was trimmed by 3 bases and the J gene end by 5 bases; junction bases not matched to a gene: 8. This CDR3 has 16 residues. Germline V lookup: CDR1 ENHRY, CDR2 SYGVKD. This CDR3 is CAISESGTGGHHEQYF. The DNA for the CDR3 is TGTGCCATCAGTGAAAGTGGGACAGGGGGCCACCACGAGCAGTACTTC.

V is TRBV7-9 and J is TRBJ2-1; D is perhaps TRBD1 or TRBD2 (5 bases each). The CDR3 has 15 amino acids. The germline gives CDR1 SEHNR, CDR2 FQNEAQ (reference sequence). The ends were cut back, 2 bases at V and 2 bases at J, with 10 bases in the middle. The CDR3, as DNA: TGTGCCAGCAGCTTAACGGGACGCACCTACAATGAGCAGTTCTTC. This gives the protein CASSLTGRTYNEQFF.

This rearrangement joins TRBV2 to TRBJ2-7, with TRBD1 matching over 9 bases. This CDR3 has 16 amino acids. Germline V gene data show CDR1 as SNHLY and CDR2 as FYNNEI. V lost 0 bases, J lost 4 bases, and 7 bases stayed unmatched. The CDR3 is CASSEARTGDGYEQYF. In nucleotides, the CDR3 is TGTGCCAGCAGTGAAGCGAGGACAGGGGATGGTTACGAGCAGTACTTC.

V is TRBV30 and J is TRBJ1-1, with a weak D call TRBD1 (5 bases). With 1 base removed from V and 4 bases from J, the gap between germline ends came to 10 bases. CDR3 length: 13 residues. CDR1 GTSNPN and CDR2 SVGIG come from the germline V gene (reference sequence). CDR3 protein: CAWSGDGGTEAFF. The CDR3 DNA follows: TGTGCCTGGAGTGGGGACGGCGGCACTGAAGCTTTCTTT. The variable domain in full, with the rest retrieved from reference TRBV30 and TRBJ1-1, is SQTIHQWPATLVQPVGSPLSLECTVEGTSNPNLYWYRQAAGRGLQLLFYSVGIGQISSEVPQNLSASRPQDRQFILSSKKLLLSDSGFYLCAWSGDGGTEAFFGQGTRLTVV.

This clone occurred once. The rearrangement joins TRBV9 to TRBJ1-3; D gene ambiguous. CDR3 length: 15 amino acids. Trimming left V 4 bases short and J 1 base short, with 12 bases between. Germline loops: CDR1 SGDLS, CDR2 YYNGEE. The CDR3: CASSPRLLSGNTIYF. CDR3 nucleotide sequence: TGTGCCAGCAGCCCTCGACTCCTTTCTGGAAACACCATATATTTT.

This rearrangement joins TRBV30 to TRBJ2-1; TRBD2 might be the D (5 bases). With 0 bases removed from V and 1 base from J, the gap between germline ends came to 13 bases. Germline loops: CDR1 GTSNPN, CDR2 SVGIG (reference sequence). The length of the CDR3 is 16 residues. The chain's CDR3 is CAWSVAPRVSYNEQFF. The CDR3 nucleotides are TGTGCCTGGAGTGTAGCTCCGCGGGTTTCCTACAATGAGCAGTTCTTC. Combining the CDR3 with reference TRBV30 and TRBJ2-1 gives the whole variable domain SQTIHQWPATLVQPVGSPLSLECTVEGTSNPNLYWYRQAAGRGLQLLFYSVGIGQISSEVPQNLSASRPQDRQFILSSKKLLLSDSGFYLCAWSVAPRVSYNEQFFGPGTRLTVL.

V usage is TRBV19 and J usage is TRBJ2-1, with TRBD2 identical over 15 bases. The trim removed 5 bases at V and 9 bases at J, leaving 5 bases unmatched. Germline-derived CDR1 and CDR2 are LNHDA and SQIVND (reference sequence). This CDR3 contains 15 residues. The CDR3: CASSVGTSGRSEQFF. Here the CDR3 DNA reads TGTGCCAGTAGTGTCGGGACTAGCGGGAGGAGTGAGCAGTTCTTC.

The chain carries TRBV19 and TRBJ2-7, with 7 bases matching TRBD2. This CDR3 is 16 amino acids long. The V gene end was trimmed by 1 base and the J gene end by 3 bases; junction bases not matched to a gene: 9. Per the germline V gene, CDR1 is LNHDA and CDR2 is SQIVND (reference sequence). In nucleotides, the CDR3 is TGTGCCAGTAGTATAGTTTCTAGCGGAGGGAGCTACGAGCAGTACTTC. This sequence encodes CASSIVSSGGSYEQYF.

The chain carries TRBV5-6 and TRBJ2-1; 12 nucleotides agree with TRBD2. Looked up from germline, CDR1 is SGHDT and CDR2 is YYEEEE. V was clipped by 0 bases and J by 5 bases; unmatched bases: 0. CDR3 length equals 15 residues. CDR3 sequence: CASSLGLAGDNEQFF. The CDR3 region has the DNA TGTGCCAGCAGCTTGGGACTAGCGGGAGACAATGAGCAGTTCTTC.

CDR3 DNA sequence: TGTGCCAGCAGCTCTAGACAGGGCCGCAATCAGCCCCAGCATTTT. Protein sequence: CASSSRQGRNQPQHF. The rearrangement joins TRBV7-8 to TRBJ1-5, with TRBD1 matching over 7 bases. Germline assignment: CDR1 SGHVS and CDR2 FQNEAQ. This CDR3 is 15 amino acids long. J gave up 2 bases and V 4 bases, and 5 bases lay outside the gene matches. Full variable domain (missing parts from reference TRBV7-8 and TRBJ1-5): GAGVSQSPRYKVAKRGQDVALRCDPISGHVSLFWYQQALGQGPEFLTYFQNEAQLDKSGLPSDRFFAERPEGSVSTLKIQRTQQEDSAVYLCASSSRQGRNQPQHFGDGTRLSIL.

As DNA, the CDR3 is TGCGCCAGCAGCCAAGATGAGGAGCGTTGGATCCGCGGGGCTGAAGCTTTCTTT. Its translation is CASSQDEERWIRGAEAFF. V and J are TRBV4-1 and TRBJ1-1; D is undetermined. The V gene's germline CDR1 is MGHRA and CDR2 YSYEKL. V lost 0 bases to trimming and J lost 6 bases, with 23 bases between them. This CDR3 has 18 amino acids.

The V call is TRBV5-8, the J call TRBJ2-2, with 8 bases matching TRBD2. The junction had 13 bases not matched to a gene; V was cut back by 4 bases and J by 5 bases. Looked up from germline, CDR1 is SGHTS and CDR2 is YDEGEE. The CDR3 loop spans 17 amino acids. The CDR3 protein is CASSLDRLAGSTGELFF. In nucleotides, the CDR3 is TGTGCCAGCAGCCTCGACCGGTTAGCGGGAAGTACCGGGGAGCTGTTTTTT.

The genes are TRBV9 and TRBJ2-1; either TRBD1 or TRBD2 may fit D (6 bases each). Germline V gene lookup returns CDR1 SGDLS and CDR2 YYNGEE. The CDR3 is 15 amino acids. Trimming shortened V by 0 bases and J by 8 bases, and 15 bases separated the two germline ends. The CDR3 region is CASSVDSSEGDEQFF. CDR3 nucleotide sequence: TGTGCCAGCAGCGTAGACTCTAGCGAGGGGGATGAGCAGTTCTTC.

This chain joins TRBV5-1 and TRBJ1-1; no firm D call. V gave up 5 bases and J gave up 2 bases, with 10 bases separating them. The germline gives CDR1 SGHRS, CDR2 YFSETQ. This CDR3 has 13 amino acids. CDR3 in amino acids: CASSAGINTEAFF. In DNA form, the CDR3 reads TGCGCCAGCAGTGCGGGTATTAACACTGAAGCTTTCTTT.

V and J are TRBV4-1 and TRBJ1-1, with TRBD1 matching 9 bases. This CDR3 is built from 14 residues. The V gene's germline CDR1 is MGHRA and CDR2 YSYEKL. Trimming took 4 bases from V and 3 from J; bases not matched to a gene: 3. CDR3 nucleotide sequence: TGCGCCAGCAGCCCCCGGGACAGGGACACTGAAGCTTTCTTT. It translates to CASSPRDRDTEAFF.

The genes are TRBV10-3 and TRBJ2-1, with unresolved D. V shed 8 bases and J shed 0 bases, with 17 bases lying between them. Germline V gene sequence: CDR1 ENHRY, CDR2 SYGVKD. The CDR3 totals 16 residues. The CDR3 region has the DNA TGTGCCATCCACTCAAACCCGGTTAGCTCCTACAATGAGCAGTTCTTC. It is translated as CAIHSNPVSSYNEQFF.